Reported below is one T cell receptor beta chain. This sample stems from a study of CD8 T cells in Susac syndrome. Random hexamers were used to reverse transcribe about 0.45 to 1 ug of RNA. The amplification used immunoSEQ multiplex PCR on TCR beta CDR3; it spanned 54 Vbeta and 13 Jbeta. TCRdb itself ran the immunoSEQ multiplex PCR reads through MiXCR, one entry per CDR3 protein. The profile covers about 300,000 distinct CDR3 sequences, with 75% to 90% appearing a single time and 0.18% taken by the ten largest. The V gene end was trimmed by 5 bases and the J gene end by 6 bases; junction bases not matched to a gene: 4. The CDR3 extends over 15 amino acids. CDR1 is SGHAT, CDR2 FQNNGV, per germline.

The sequenced sample was CD8+ T cells from PBMCs. This chain joins TRBV11-2 and TRBJ1-6; 10 bases map to TRBD1. This receptor was obtained from a human donor with multiple sclerosis. The CDR3 DNA sequence: TGTGCCAGCAGCCCACGGGACAGGGGTAATTCACCCCTCCACTTT. Translating it yields CASSPRDRGNSPLHF.